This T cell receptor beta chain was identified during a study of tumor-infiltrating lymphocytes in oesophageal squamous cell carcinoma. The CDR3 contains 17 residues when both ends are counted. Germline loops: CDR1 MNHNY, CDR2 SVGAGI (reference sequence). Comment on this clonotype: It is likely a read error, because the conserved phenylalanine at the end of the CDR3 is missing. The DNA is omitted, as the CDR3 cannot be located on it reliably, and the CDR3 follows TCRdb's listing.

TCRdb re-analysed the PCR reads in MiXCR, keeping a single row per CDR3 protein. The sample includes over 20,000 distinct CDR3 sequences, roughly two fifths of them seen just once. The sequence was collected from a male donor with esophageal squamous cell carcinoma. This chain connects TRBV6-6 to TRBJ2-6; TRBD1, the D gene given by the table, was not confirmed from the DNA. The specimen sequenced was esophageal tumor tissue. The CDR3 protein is CASSGQGAEHRYAVLRP.